This paragraph reports one T cell receptor (beta chain). There is no known antigen for this receptor. No base-level quality is on record; no much larger clone is a single base apart. The CDR3 regions of human TCRbeta chains were subjected to immunosequencing. The published analysis was carried out like this. TCRs in the repertoires were matched against a reference library of SARS-CoV-2-specific TCRs that had been generated with the MIRA antigen-specificity platform. Breadth was defined as the fraction of unique TCRs that were SARS-CoV-2-associated. Depth was defined as the fraction of total T cells that were SARS-CoV-2-associated. Using the MIRA data, every spike-specific TCR was mapped to the spike region that the TCR reacted to and assigned to either a CD4 or a CD8 class. Log10-transformed breadth and depth values were compared by one-way ANOVA with Sidak's multiple comparisons tests. Entries here come from immuneACCESS through TCRdb and include only in-frame sequences with V and J called. Some clones fail to appear in such tables; in the studies checked, an unresolved V gene covers under half of the shortfall, and the cause of the remainder is unknown. V and J calls plus clone size are reproduced from that table; the DNA served to infer D and trimming. This sample comprises nearly 110,000 clones, around nine tenths of them detected only once. Clones ranked in the top ten supply 5.5% to 7% of the sample.

This sample's time point label indicates: about 28 days (+/-7) after the second vaccine dose. AZD1222 recipients whose second dose came at about 4 weeks and those whose second dose came at about 12 weeks were combined into one group, since spike-specific TCR depth and breadth did not differ between the two schedules. Samples from vaccinated people were obtained from the UK trials COV001 and COV002, which included a single-blind randomized controlled phase 2/3 trial of AZD1222 (ChAdOx1 nCoV-19) in healthy adults. For TCRbeta chain sequencing, PBMC samples from trial participants were taken at day 0 and at day 28 after the second dose. Trimming accounts for 4 bases at V and 6 bases at J, while the number of junction bases matched to no gene is 9. CDR1 and CDR2 are read off the germline V gene as SGDLS and YYNGEE. Spanning cysteine to phenylalanine, the CDR3 consists of 14 amino acids. The DNA shown is the 42-base CDR3, in frame from base 1.

This sample is part of a study of T cell responses to AZD1222 COVID-19 vaccine (dated by TCRdb to the early 2020s). Some background on the complete study: A total of approximately 250 trial participants underwent TCR sequencing, of whom approximately 200 had received two doses of AZD1222 and 26 had received two doses of the MenACWY control vaccine. Trial participants were enrolled by age into subgroups of 18-55, 56-69 and 70-plus years, and approximately 150, 30 and 60 TCR-sequenced participants, respectively, were included in these subgroups.

General conclusions and limits of the study: After two AZD1222 doses, spike-specific TCR breadth and depth were significantly higher than at day 0 and than in MenACWY recipients. Because no day 14 peak-response samples were available, the repertoires could be characterized only after the peak T cell response. In the small 56-69-year group, the increase in depth fell short of significance, most likely because of low power. Reportedly, close to half of the unique spike-specific TCRs recognized epitopes lying outside the regions that are mutated in the B.1.351 and B.1.1.7 variants. The whole spike protein was spanned by vaccine-associated CD4 TCRs, and dominant responses were seen in regions 160-218 and 743-854. Participants were mostly white British and included more females than males, and it was suggested by the authors that clonal diversity may have been underestimated. Conclusions about previously exposed vaccinees were limited because only a handful of AZD1222 recipients were SARS-CoV-2 seropositive at baseline.

The sequence came from an adult who received the AZD1222 COVID-19 vaccine. The chain is assembled from TRBV9 and TRBJ1-2, and 7 junctional nucleotides match TRBD1. This material consisted of peripheral blood, taken 28 days after the second AZD1222 dose. The DNA sequence reads TGTGCCAGCAGCCTGGGGGAAGGGGGCAATGGCTACACCTTC. This codes for CASSLGEGGNGYTF.